The clone carrying this T cell receptor beta chain has just one count. The data originate from a study of blood T cell repertoires in COVID-19. Study summary: PBMCs, B-cell-depleted T cells, or T cells provided the cDNA or gDNA that made up the material.

Original analysis: Estimation of nucleated cell counts was performed using reference gene primer amplification. The method was immunoSEQ multiplex PCR; TCRdb's version includes in-frame clones alone and lacks a portion of them. D and trimming were read from the DNA, whereas the V and J calls and clone size are those reported in that table. Among under 300,000 clones listed, 70% to 85% were seen once. This receptor was identified in a woman between 40 and 55 years old who had recovered from COVID-19. What was sequenced was peripheral blood.

CDR3 region: CSASRTIQNTEAFF. CDR3 nucleotides: TGCAGTGCTAGTCGGACAATTCAGAACACTGAAGCTTTCTTT. The gene calls are TRBV20-1 and TRBJ1-1; D might be TRBD1 (5 bases). Germline lookup yields CDR1 DFQATT and CDR2 SNEGSKA (reference sequence). V was trimmed by 3 bases and J by 1 base, leaving 12 bases between them. The CDR3 runs 14 residues.